A single sample is the source of the 9 T cell receptor beta chains below, sequenced in a study of blood T cell repertoires in COVID-19 (dated by TCRdb to 2020 to 2022). Library prep was done by the immunoSEQ multiplex PCR assay. Imported from immuneACCESS, the table was reduced by TCRdb to in-frame sequences with V and J called. These copies leave out some clones; in studies compared against another copy, an unresolved V gene accounts for under half, and the cause of the remainder is not known. The sample table shows about 87,000 clones, and around 75% are seen once. The ten largest clonotypes hold 4% to 5.5% of the sample. What was sequenced was peripheral blood. The source is a woman in her fifties or sixties with acute or convalescent COVID-19.

V usage is TRBV7-2 and J usage is TRBJ2-1, with D possibly being TRBD2 (6 bases). V was cut by 7 bases and J by 7 bases, with 20 bases left in between. Germline lookup yields CDR1 SGHTA and CDR2 FQGNSA. This CDR3 has 15 residues. DNA of the CDR3: TGTGCCAGCAACCCCAAGTCTGGCGGGGTGAATGAGCAGTTCTTC. This gives the protein CASNPKSGGVNEQFF. Combining the CDR3 with reference TRBV7-2 and TRBJ2-1 gives the whole variable domain GAGVSQSPSNKVTEKGKDVELRCDPISGHTALYWYRQSLGQGLEFLIYFQGNSAPDKSGLPSDRFSAERTGGSVSTLTIQRTQQEDSAVYLCASNPKSGGVNEQFFGPGTRLTVL.

The CDR3 DNA follows: TGTGCCAGCACCCCCCGGGACAGCTATGGCTACACCTTC. Its translation is CASTPRDSYGYTF. The V gene is TRBV12-3 or TRBV12-4, the J gene TRBJ1-2, with 7 bases fitting TRBD1. The CDR3 loop spans 13 amino acids. J lost 4 bases, V lost 7 bases, and 6 bases had no gene match.

The genes are TRBV5-1 and TRBJ1-1, with unresolved D. V dropped 5 bases and J dropped 2 bases, with 13 bases sitting between them. This CDR3 comprises 14 residues. Germline CDR1 reads SGHRS; CDR2 reads YFSETQ. CDR3 nucleotide sequence: TGCGCCAGCAGGGGCCGAGCGGGTAACACTGAAGCTTTCTTT. Its protein is CASRGRAGNTEAFF.

The chain has TRBV7-9 and TRBJ1-5; the match to TRBD1 covers 7 bases. This CDR3 is built from 14 residues. CDR1 and CDR2 from the germline V gene are SEHNR and FQNEAQ (reference sequence). The junction had 5 bases not matched to a gene; V was cut back by 1 base and J by 8 bases. For the CDR3, the DNA is TGTGCCAGCAGCTTAGAGGGGGCTGGGAAGCCCCAGCATTTT. Amino acid sequence: CASSLEGAGKPQHF.

V gene TRBV12-3 or TRBV12-4 combines with J gene TRBJ1-1; TRBD1 agrees at 7 bases. The CDR3 runs 13 residues. The V and J ends lost 4 bases and 2 bases, in that order; junction bases with no gene match: 1. The CDR3, as DNA: TGTGCCAGCAGTTGGACAGGAAACACTGAAGCTTTCTTT. Residues: CASSWTGNTEAFF.

The V and J genes are TRBV5-1 and TRBJ1-2; D remains ambiguous. V dropped 0 bases and J dropped 0 bases, with 6 bases sitting between them. Germline V gene lookup returns CDR1 SGHRS and CDR2 YFSETQ. The length of the CDR3 is 14 residues. The CDR3 DNA reads TGCGCCAGCAGCTTGGGGCAGGCTAACTATGGCTACACCTTC. It yields the protein CASSLGQANYGYTF.

The chain recombines TRBV27 with TRBJ2-1; D gene unclear. Germline loops: CDR1 MNHEY, CDR2 SMNVEV (reference sequence). The CDR3 is 12 amino acids. V was clipped by 8 bases and J by 4 bases, with 9 bases between them. CDR3 protein: CASPFRYNEQFF. CDR3 DNA: TGTGCCAGCCCTTTTCGGTACAATGAGCAGTTCTTC.

CDR3 sequence: CASSVTSSSREQYF. In DNA, the CDR3 is TGTGCCAGCAGCGTAACGTCCTCCTCGAGGGAGCAGTACTTC. This chain links TRBV9 with TRBJ2-7; D is ambiguous. Germline-derived CDR1 and CDR2 are SGDLS and YYNGEE. The CDR3 runs to 14 residues. Trimming took 1 base from V and 7 from J, leaving 15 bases between them.

V is TRBV6-2 or TRBV6-3 and J is TRBJ2-2; the match to TRBD2 covers 7 bases. Germline CDR1 reads MNHEY; CDR2 reads SVGEGT. This CDR3 is 17 amino acids long. V was pared by 4 bases and J by 5 bases, with 13 bases of the junction left unmatched. The CDR3 bases are TGTGCCAGCAGTTGGGGGGGGAAGGGGAAGACGACCGGGGAGCTGTTTTTT. This translates into CASSWGGKGKTTGELFF.